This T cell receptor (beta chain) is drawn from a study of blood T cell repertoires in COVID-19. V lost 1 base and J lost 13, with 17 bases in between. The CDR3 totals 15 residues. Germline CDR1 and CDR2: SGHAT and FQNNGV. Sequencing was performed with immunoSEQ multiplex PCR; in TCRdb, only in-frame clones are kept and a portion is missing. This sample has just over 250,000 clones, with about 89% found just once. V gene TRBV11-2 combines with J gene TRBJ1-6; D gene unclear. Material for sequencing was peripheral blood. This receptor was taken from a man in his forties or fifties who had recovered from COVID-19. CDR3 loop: CASSLGGAAAGPLHF. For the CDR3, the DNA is TGTGCCAGCAGCTTAGGGGGTGCGGCCGCGGGCCCCCTCCACTTT. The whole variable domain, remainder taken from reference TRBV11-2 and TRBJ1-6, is EAGVAQSPRYKIIEKRQSVAFWCNPISGHATLYWYQQILGQGPKLLIQFQNNGVVDDSQLPKDRFSAERLKGVDSTLKIQPAKLEDSAVYLCASSLGGAAAGPLHFGNGTRLTVT.